The clone carrying this T cell receptor beta chain was picked up a small number of times. In TCRdb, the PCR reads were re-called with MiXCR into one record per CDR3 protein. This table holds roughly 16,000 distinct CDR3 sequences, 40% to 45% found once. These data are taken from a study of tumor-infiltrating lymphocytes in oesophageal squamous cell carcinoma. This CDR3 has 15 residues. Germline V gene lookup returns CDR1 SGHAT and CDR2 FQNNGV. V was shortened by 4 bases and J by 4 bases, with 14 bases between the two germline ends. This clonotype was sampled from a female donor with esophageal squamous cell carcinoma. The chain combines TRBV11-2 with TRBJ2-1, with D uncertain. The source material was blood. The CDR3 nucleotides are TGTGCCAGCAGCTCCATTGGGATAAAGTACAATGAGCAGTTCTTC. Encoded protein: CASSSIGIKYNEQFF.